The 10 T cell receptor beta chains below were found in one sample sequenced in a study of cytomegalovirus exposure and HLA in healthy donors. This PCR relied on a set of 60 Vbeta primers and 13 Jbeta primers. Measured with immunoSEQ multiplex PCR; TCRdb has only the in-frame clones, and not every one. The top ten hold approximately 7.5% of the sample, which has tens of thousands of clones, about 82% seen once. The sample taken for sequencing was PBMCs. These receptors originate from a young man in good health and CMV-seronegative.

The rearrangement links TRBV27 to TRBJ1-5; D is unresolved. Trimming cost V 5 bases and J 1 base, with 6 bases left between them. CDR3 length: 13 residues. The germline CDR1 and CDR2 sequences are MNHEY and SMNVEV (reference sequence). The CDR3 here is CASSPGSNQPQHF. DNA of the CDR3: TGTGCCAGCAGTCCGGGGAGCAATCAGCCCCAGCATTTT.

This clone was picked up one time. CDR3 sequence reads: CASSSDRGYTYEQYF. DNA of the CDR3: TGTGCCAGCAGTTCTGACAGGGGATATACCTACGAGCAGTACTTC. The chain is built from TRBV2 and TRBJ2-7; 8 nucleotides line up with TRBD1. The CDR3 covers 15 residues. From germline, CDR1 is SNHLY and CDR2 FYNNEI. V lost 5 bases to trimming and J lost 2 bases; unmatched junction nucleotides: 8.

This clone was recorded once. The chain recombines TRBV5-1 with TRBJ2-3, with TRBD1 as a possible D gene (6 bases). Between the trimmed V and J ends, which lost 1 base and 6 bases, there was a span of 12 bases. This CDR3 has 14 amino acids. Germline V gives CDR1 SGHRS, CDR2 YFSETQ. CDR3 in DNA: TGCGCCAGCAGCTTGAGGGGGTCCGGCGATACGCAGTATTTT. This sequence encodes CASSLRGSGDTQYF.

This chain uses TRBV19 with TRBJ2-1; D remains unclear. V was pared by 4 bases and J by 9 bases, with 13 bases between. Germline V gives CDR1 LNHDA, CDR2 SQIVND (reference sequence). The CDR3 length is 13 residues. CDR3: CASSRGKKSEQFF. The CDR3 coding sequence is TGTGCCAGTAGTAGAGGAAAGAAATCTGAGCAGTTCTTC.

The chain carries TRBV30 and TRBJ1-6; 7 bases agree with TRBD1. The CDR3 consists of 14 residues. The trim removed 3 bases at V and 2 bases at J, leaving 1 base unmatched. Germline loops: CDR1 GTSNPN, CDR2 SVGIG (reference sequence). The CDR3 loop reads CAWRTGTYNSPLHF. The CDR3, as DNA: TGTGCCTGGAGGACAGGGACCTATAATTCACCCCTCCACTTT.

This chain links TRBV6-5 with TRBJ2-7; 7 bases align to TRBD1. Germline trimming cut 4 bases from V and 4 bases from J; bases unmatched to any gene: 7. The CDR3 consists of 14 residues. Looked up from germline, CDR1 is MNHEY and CDR2 is SVGAGI. CDR3 sequence reads: CASSSATGTYEQYF. In nucleotides, the CDR3 is TGTGCCAGCAGTTCCGCGACAGGGACGTACGAGCAGTACTTC.

The chain links TRBV7-8 to TRBJ2-2, with 8 bases that match TRBD2. The V and J ends lost 8 bases and 1 base, in that order; junction bases with no gene match: 3. This CDR3 comprises 14 residues. Looked up from germline, CDR1 is SGHVS and CDR2 is FQNEAQ. CDR3 sequence (DNA): TGTGCCAGCGGCAGCGGGGGGAACACCGGGGAGCTGTTTTTT. Its protein product is CASGSGGNTGELFF.

This chain joins TRBV27 and TRBJ2-1, with 7 bases lining up with TRBD1. Germline V gene sequence: CDR1 MNHEY, CDR2 SMNVEV (reference sequence). The CDR3 runs 15 residues. Trimming removed 6 bases from V and 2 bases from J; junction bases left unmatched: 7. The CDR3, as DNA: TGTGCCAGCAGAAAGACAGGGTCGGCCTACAATGAGCAGTTCTTC. Its translation: CASRKTGSAYNEQFF.

The chain employs TRBV7-2 and TRBJ1-5; 9 bases are shared with TRBD1. V shed 5 bases and J 2 bases; nucleotides not matched to a gene: 4. From germline, CDR1 is SGHTA and CDR2 FQGNSA. The CDR3 length is 15 residues. CDR3 sequence: CASSTTGGGNQPQHF. The CDR3 nucleotides are TGTGCCAGCAGCACAACAGGGGGCGGCAATCAGCCCCAGCATTTT.

J is TRBJ2-2 and V is TRBV14; 9 bases align to TRBD1. This CDR3 is built from 18 residues. CDR1 and CDR2 (germline): SGHDN, FVKESK. J lost 7 bases, V lost 4 bases, and 16 bases had no gene match. The CDR3 region is CASSPTTHGTGLGGELFF. The CDR3 nucleotides read TGTGCCAGCAGCCCCACGACCCACGGGACAGGGCTAGGCGGGGAGCTGTTTTTT.